Following are 25 T cell receptor beta chains from one sample sequenced in a study of T cell changes during pregnancy in multiple sclerosis. Clones were read by immunoSEQ multiplex PCR, and TCRdb kept only the in-frame ones, dropping some. The repertoire includes tens of thousands of clones, about 94% of them detected once, and almost 4.5% sits in the top ten. Material: CD8+ T cells from peripheral blood mononuclear cells, obtained in the first trimester of pregnancy. The origin of the receptors is a female donor with multiple sclerosis, enrolled in a pregnancy study.

The chain combines TRBV5-1 with TRBJ2-1; TRBD2 agrees at 13 bases. The CDR3 consists of 16 residues. Per the germline V gene, CDR1 is SGHRS and CDR2 is YFSETQ. V shed 4 bases, J shed 4 bases, and the junction held 5 bases outside the gene matches. The CDR3 sequence is CASSPGTSGIYNEQFF. CDR3 bases: TGCGCCAGCAGCCCCGGGACTAGCGGGATTTACAATGAGCAGTTCTTC. Full variable domain (remainder filled in from reference TRBV5-1 and TRBJ2-1): KAGVTQTPRYLIKTRGQQVTLSCSPISGHRSVSWYQQTPGQGLQFLFEYFSETQRNKGNFPGRFSGRQFSNSRSEMNVSTLELGDSALYLCASSPGTSGIYNEQFFGPGTRLTVL.

As regards this clone: Other DNA sequences in this sample translate to the same CDR3. CDR3 region: CASSQDPSTDTQYF. DNA for the CDR3: TGCGCCAGCAGCCAAGATCCATCCACAGATACGCAGTATTTT. The rearrangement joins TRBV4-1 to TRBJ2-3; D not certain. Germline V CDR1 and CDR2: MGHRA, YSYEKL. CDR3 size: 14 residues. V lost 0 bases and J 2 bases, leaving 6 bases between the germline ends.

This sequence joins TRBV29-1 and TRBJ2-2; the D gene is possibly TRBD2 (6 bases). This CDR3 region has 15 residues. Trimming stripped 3 bases from V and 4 bases from J, with 15 bases between. The germline V gene encodes CDR1 SQVTM and CDR2 ANQGSEA. CDR3 DNA: TGCAGCGTTGACCTAGGGACGGAGGGCACCGGGGAGCTGTTTTTT. Its protein product is CSVDLGTEGTGELFF.

This clone was seen a single time. This chain joins TRBV5-1 and TRBJ2-7; TRBD1 matches at 9 bases. CDR1 and CDR2 from the germline V gene are SGHRS and YFSETQ. The junction had 5 bases not matched to a gene; V was cut back by 4 bases and J by 3 bases. This CDR3 contains 14 residues. In DNA, the CDR3 is TGCGCCAGCAGCGATCCGGGACAGGGCTACGAGCAGTACTTC. Protein sequence: CASSDPGQGYEQYF.

The chain recombines TRBV9 with TRBJ2-7; 7 nucleotides align to TRBD1. Germline V gene sequence: CDR1 SGDLS, CDR2 YYNGEE. V was clipped by 2 bases and J by 2 bases; unmatched bases: 7. This CDR3 has 15 residues. The DNA for the CDR3 is TGTGCCAGCAGCGTCGGACAGGAGGACGCCTACGAGCAGTACTTC. Its protein is CASSVGQEDAYEQYF.

The chain has TRBV15 and TRBJ2-7, with TRBD1 as a possible D gene (6 bases). This CDR3 spans 15 amino acids. Trimming cost V 2 bases and J 3 bases, with 14 bases left between them. Germline CDR1 reads LNHNV; CDR2 reads YYDKDF (reference sequence). The CDR3 DNA follows: TGTGCCACCAGCAGAACCTCGGGACAAGTCTACGAGCAGTACTTC. It translates to CATSRTSGQVYEQYF.

This chain links TRBV7-9 with TRBJ1-1; D is possibly TRBD1 (6 bases). CDR3 size: 13 residues. CDR1 and CDR2 from the germline V gene are SEHNR and FQNEAQ (reference sequence). V lost 5 bases, J lost 2 bases, and 9 bases lay in between. The CDR3 DNA is TGTGCCAGCAGCCGGGACACCAACACTGAAGCTTTCTTT. Translation gives CASSRDTNTEAFF.

The chain couples TRBV18 to TRBJ2-5; D unresolved. The germline V gene has CDR1 KGHSH and CDR2 LQKENI. Trimming cost V 5 bases and J 3 bases, with 4 bases left between them. The CDR3 runs 11 residues. CDR3 sequence: CASSSEETQYF. CDR3 nucleotide sequence: TGTGCCAGCTCATCGGAAGAGACCCAGTACTTC.

This chain joins TRBV13 and TRBJ1-1, with unresolved D. V was shortened by 0 bases and J by 5 bases, with 10 bases between the two germline ends. CDR3 length: 14 amino acids. CDR1 and CDR2 from the germline V gene are PRHDT and FYEKMQ (reference sequence). CDR3 in DNA: TGTGCCAGCAGCTTAGGGGGTGCGGGGACTGAAGCTTTCTTT. Translating gives CASSLGGAGTEAFF.

The V and J genes are TRBV27 and TRBJ2-1; 10 nucleotides line up with TRBD1. In germline, CDR1 is MNHEY, CDR2 SMNVEV (reference sequence). With V trimmed by 5 bases and J by 5 bases, 6 bases remained unmatched. The CDR3 is made up of 15 amino acids. Written as DNA, the CDR3 is TGTGCCAGCAGTGAGGGACAGGGGTTCGACAATGAGCAGTTCTTC. Its protein product is CASSEGQGFDNEQFF.

About this clone itself: It is unclear where the CDR3 begins or ends on the DNA, so no DNA is shown, and the CDR3 is as TCRdb lists it. The chain employs TRBV13 and TRBJ2-1; the DNA was not compared with TRBD1, the D call given in the table. The CDR3 contains 15 residues when both ends are counted. Germline V gene lookup returns CDR1 PRHDT and CDR2 FYEKMQ (reference sequence). The CDR3 is CASSPFGPGDNEQFF.

J is TRBJ1-1 and V is TRBV7-9; no clear D. The V end lost 5 bases, the J end lost 1 base, and 11 bases lay between the germline ends. The CDR3 runs 14 residues. Germline assignment: CDR1 SEHNR and CDR2 FQNEAQ (reference sequence). Written as DNA, the CDR3 is TGTGCCAGCAGCCCCCCTGGGCCGAACACTGAAGCTTTCTTT. Residues: CASSPPGPNTEAFF.

This clone was detected once. V is TRBV6-5 and J is TRBJ2-1; no clear D. The CDR3 sequence is 16 residues long. V was cut by 2 bases and J by 4 bases, with 15 bases left in between. Germline loops: CDR1 MNHEY, CDR2 SVGAGI. DNA of the CDR3: TGTGCCAGCAGTTACGCATTAGGTACAGAGTACAATGAGCAGTTCTTC. It codes for CASSYALGTEYNEQFF.

J is TRBJ2-7 and V is TRBV14; TRBD1 matches 8 bases. The V and J ends lost 5 bases and 3 bases, in that order; junction bases with no gene match: 6. Per the germline V gene, CDR1 is SGHDN and CDR2 is FVKESK. This CDR3 is 14 amino acids long. CDR3 in amino acids: CASSETGTGYEQYF. In DNA, the CDR3 is TGTGCCAGCAGCGAAACAGGGACAGGCTACGAGCAGTACTTC.

This rearrangement joins TRBV19 to TRBJ2-1, with D unresolved. CDR1 LNHDA and CDR2 SQIVND come from the germline V gene (reference sequence). The V and J ends lost 3 bases and 6 bases respectively, with 12 bases between them. This CDR3 is built from 14 residues. The CDR3 bases are TGTGCCAGTAGTATTTTACTCGGTCTCAATGAGCAGTTCTTC. Translated: CASSILLGLNEQFF. The full variable domain, rest sourced from reference TRBV19 and TRBJ2-1, is DGGITQSPKYLFRKEGQNVTLSCEQNLNHDAMYWYRQDPGQGLRLIYYSQIVNDFQKGDIAEGYSVSREKKESFPLTVTSAQKNPTAFYLCASSILLGLNEQFFGPGTRLTVL.

The V call is TRBV7-9, the J call TRBJ2-3; 7 nucleotides agree with TRBD1. The germline CDR1 and CDR2 sequences are SEHNR and FQNEAQ (reference sequence). The CDR3 is made up of 16 amino acids. Germline trimming cut 6 bases from V and 2 bases from J; bases unmatched to any gene: 11. The CDR3: CASRSTGTDYTDTQYF. The CDR3 DNA reads TGTGCCAGCAGGAGTACCGGGACAGATTACACAGATACGCAGTATTTT.

The J gene is TRBJ2-7, the V gene TRBV27; the match to TRBD2 covers 8 bases. Germline CDR1 MNHEY, CDR2 SMNVEV (reference sequence). The trim removed 4 bases at V and 2 bases at J, leaving 7 bases unmatched. The CDR3 length is 15 residues. CDR3 sequence: CASSSGGSGTYEQYF. In nucleotides, the CDR3 is TGTGCCAGCAGTTCGGGGGGTAGCGGGACCTACGAGCAGTACTTC.

This chain links TRBV10-2 with TRBJ1-2; 12 bases agree with TRBD1. The CDR3 consists of 14 residues. Germline V lookup: CDR1 WSHSY, CDR2 SAAADI. V gave up 8 bases and J gave up 6 bases; unmatched junction bases: 7. The CDR3 region has the DNA TGCGCCAGCGGACTGGGGACAGGGGGCCATGGCTACACCTTC. It yields the protein CASGLGTGGHGYTF.

The chain joins TRBV7-8 to TRBJ2-1; 8 nucleotides align to TRBD1. V gave up 5 bases and J gave up 7 bases; unmatched junction bases: 7. CDR1 and CDR2 from the germline V gene are SGHVS and FQNEAQ. The CDR3 spans 14 residues. The CDR3: CASSLVRGRNEQFF. In DNA, the CDR3 is TGTGCCAGCAGCCTAGTCAGGGGGCGGAATGAGCAGTTCTTC.

The chain combines TRBV19 with TRBJ1-2; tentatively, D is TRBD1 (6 bases). The CDR3 is 12 residues long. The V gene's germline CDR1 is LNHDA and CDR2 SQIVND (reference sequence). Trimming removed 8 bases at V and 6 bases at J, with 13 bases between. Here the CDR3 DNA reads TGTGCCAGTGTAGGGGGTCTTCATGGCTACACCTTC. Its protein product is CASVGGLHGYTF.

The J gene is TRBJ2-2, the V gene TRBV15, with TRBD2 matching over 9 bases. J gave up 7 bases and V 0 bases, and 6 bases lay outside the gene matches. The CDR3 sequence is 16 residues long. Germline loops: CDR1 LNHNV, CDR2 YYDKDF (reference sequence). The CDR3 spells CATSREIAGEGGELFF. The CDR3 nucleotides read TGTGCCACCAGCAGAGAGATAGCGGGAGAGGGCGGGGAGCTGTTTTTT.

This clone is a singleton in its sample. The chain uses TRBV9 and TRBJ2-7; the D is unclear. Trimming cost V 3 bases and J 0 bases, with 7 bases left between them. Germline CDR1 and CDR2: SGDLS and YYNGEE. This CDR3 region has 13 residues. CDR3 residues: CASSAASSYEQYF. In DNA, the CDR3 is TGTGCCAGCAGCGCCGCCAGCTCCTACGAGCAGTACTTC.

The chain joins TRBV27 to TRBJ2-1, with 8 bases lining up with TRBD1. Germline V gives CDR1 MNHEY, CDR2 SMNVEV (reference sequence). V shed 10 bases and J 3 bases; nucleotides not matched to a gene: 8. This CDR3 region has 14 residues. Here the CDR3 reads CATRGQVVYNEQFF. CDR3 bases: TGTGCCACCAGGGGACAGGTGGTCTACAATGAGCAGTTCTTC.

This clone was recorded once. The CDR3 nucleotides are TGTGCCAGCAGCGTAAAGCGGGGGGTCACAGATACGCAGTATTTT. Its translation: CASSVKRGVTDTQYF. V usage is TRBV9 and J usage is TRBJ2-3; 9 nucleotides line up with TRBD2. The CDR3 contains 15 residues. The ends lost 1 base at V and 2 bases at J; junction bases unmatched: 2. Germline CDR1 is SGDLS and CDR2 is YYNGEE.

The chain combines TRBV5-5 with TRBJ1-2, with 9 bases matching TRBD1. Per germline, CDR1 SGHKS and CDR2 YYEKEE (reference sequence). The CDR3 is 15 amino acids. Trimming at V came to 2 bases and at J to 8 bases, leaving 10 bases not matched to a gene. CDR3 DNA sequence: TGTGCCAGCAGCTTAGAACCGGGACAGGGATACGGCTACACCTTC. It yields the protein CASSLEPGQGYGYTF.